The 28 T cell receptor beta chains below were found in one sample sequenced in a study of cytomegalovirus exposure and HLA in healthy donors. A multiplex PCR was run with 60 Vbeta primers and 13 Jbeta primers. Assay: immunoSEQ multiplex PCR; the TCRdb copy retains only in-frame clones and omits some. The sample yields some 150,000 clones, 77% seen once. Sample: PBMCs. Receptors were obtained from a female donor in good health and CMV-seronegative.

The rearrangement joins TRBV5-1 to TRBJ1-1; 9 bases are shared with TRBD1. This CDR3 has 14 residues. V lost 4 bases, J lost 5 bases, and 6 bases stayed unmatched. The germline V gene has CDR1 SGHRS and CDR2 YFSETQ. The CDR3 DNA is TGCGCCAGCAGCAACACAGGGGGCTCAACTGAAGCTTTCTTT. This gives the protein CASSNTGGSTEAFF.

This chain joins TRBV4-1 and TRBJ2-7; 8 bases align to TRBD1. Unmatched junction bases numbered 8, after V lost 4 bases and J lost 3 bases. This CDR3 is built from 15 residues. Germline loops: CDR1 MGHRA, CDR2 YSYEKL. The CDR3 spells CASSPRFGQGYEQYF. CDR3 nucleotides: TGCGCCAGCAGCCCCAGATTTGGACAGGGCTACGAGCAGTACTTC.

This sequence joins TRBV5-1 and TRBJ2-7; the match to TRBD1 covers 11 bases. The CDR3 sequence is 14 residues long. Germline values: CDR1 SGHRS, CDR2 YFSETQ. V shed 0 bases and J 5 bases; nucleotides not matched to a gene: 1. The CDR3 region has the DNA TGCGCCAGCAGCTTGGGGACAGGGGGCAACGAGCAGTACTTC. Protein product: CASSLGTGGNEQYF.

CDR3 region: CASSPGPSGGLVGELFF. For the CDR3, the DNA is TGCGCCAGCAGCCCCGGGCCCAGCGGGGGGCTCGTCGGGGAGCTGTTTTTT. The V call is TRBV4-3, the J call TRBJ2-2, with 9 bases aligning to TRBD2. CDR3 length: 17 residues. Losses at the gene ends were 4 bases for V and 7 bases for J; bases not matched to a gene: 13. CDR1 and CDR2 from the germline V gene are LGHNA and YSLEER.

With respect to this clone: One junction end disagrees with the germline gene, perhaps due to a read error. The chain links TRBV7-9 to TRBJ1-1; no firm D call. Germline V gene lookup returns CDR1 SEHNR and CDR2 FQNEAQ (reference sequence). The CDR3 is made up of 12 amino acids. CDR3 region: CSSSLPVTEAFF. In DNA form, the CDR3 reads TGTTCCAGCAGCTTACCAGTCACTGAAGCTTTCTTT.

The chain carries TRBV7-7 and TRBJ2-5; TRBD2 might be the D (5 bases). The CDR3 contains 12 residues. Trimming shortened V by 4 bases and J by 8 bases, and 11 bases separated the two germline ends. Germline CDR1 reads SSHAT; CDR2 reads FNYEAQ (reference sequence). The CDR3 region is CASSSREGTQYF. The CDR3 DNA reads as TGTGCCAGCAGCTCACGAGAGGGTACCCAGTACTTC. Drawing the rest from reference TRBV7-7 and TRBJ2-5, the complete variable domain is GAGVSQSPRYKVTKRGQDVTLRCDPISSHATLYWYQQALGQGPEFLTYFNYEAQPDKSGLPSDRFSAERPEGSISTLTIQRTEQRDSAMYRCASSSREGTQYFGPGTRLLVL.

This chain connects TRBV5-4 to TRBJ2-1; 8 bases align to TRBD2. Trimming took 5 bases from V and 8 from J; bases not matched to a gene: 6. From germline, CDR1 is SGHNT and CDR2 YYREEE (reference sequence). This CDR3 is 13 amino acids long. Here the CDR3 reads CASRAGTRDEQFF. The CDR3 DNA reads TGTGCCAGCAGAGCCGGGACTAGAGATGAGCAGTTCTTC.

The chain carries TRBV7-2 and TRBJ2-2; maybe TRBD2 (6 bases). The germline V gene has CDR1 SGHTA and CDR2 FQGNSA. Deletions cut 4 bases from V and 6 bases from J, with 12 bases between. CDR3 length: 14 amino acids. The CDR3 sequence: CASSSNGGPGELFF. The CDR3 DNA reads TGTGCCAGCAGCTCGAACGGGGGTCCCGGGGAGCTGTTTTTT.

The chain couples TRBV7-9 to TRBJ1-1; D is unclear. This CDR3 has 15 residues. The V gene's germline CDR1 is SEHNR and CDR2 FQNEAQ (reference sequence). Trimming took off 3 bases at V and 3 bases at J, with 14 bases between the two ends. The CDR3 here is CASSFGQVTDTEAFF. CDR3 nucleotides: TGTGCCAGCAGCTTTGGGCAGGTTACTGACACTGAAGCTTTCTTT.

The chain has TRBV2 and TRBJ2-7, with D unresolved. There are 12 residues in the CDR3. Trimming cost V 11 bases and J 6 bases, with 17 bases left between them. Germline values: CDR1 SNHLY, CDR2 FYNNEI. The CDR3 DNA is TGTGCCTCCACCCCCACAGCAATCGAGCAGTACTTC. It is translated as CASTPTAIEQYF.

The genes are TRBV7-3 and TRBJ2-3; weak D call: TRBD2 (6 bases). The CDR3 loop spans 16 amino acids. The germline V and J ends were trimmed by 0 bases and 4 bases, with 14 bases remaining between them. The germline V gene encodes CDR1 SGHTA and CDR2 FQGTGA. CDR3 nucleotide sequence: TGTGCCAGCAGCTTAACGACTCCGGGGGAGGCAGATACGCAGTATTTT. Residues: CASSLTTPGEADTQYF.

V and J are TRBV2 and TRBJ2-1; 11 bases align to TRBD2. This CDR3 is 13 amino acids long. Germline assignment: CDR1 SNHLY and CDR2 FYNNEI. V trimming: 9 bases; J trimming: 3 bases; junction bases outside the gene matches: 1. CDR3 DNA sequence: TGTGCCAGGGGGACTAGCGGCTACAATGAGCAGTTCTTC. This translates into CARGTSGYNEQFF.

The chain uses TRBV28 and TRBJ2-1; 8 bases are a match to TRBD2. J lost 9 bases, V lost 6 bases, and 13 bases had no gene match. Germline lookup yields CDR1 MDHEN and CDR2 SYDVKM. The CDR3 consists of 15 residues. Here the CDR3 reads CASRGSGVPNAEQFF. CDR3 bases: TGTGCCAGCAGGGGTAGCGGGGTACCCAACGCTGAGCAGTTCTTC.

The chain joins TRBV30 to TRBJ1-1, with 7 nucleotides matching TRBD1. V lost 2 bases and J lost 5; bases outside the gene matches: 5. Germline assignment: CDR1 GTSNPN and CDR2 SVGIG (reference sequence). The CDR3 is 13 residues long. The CDR3 sequence is CAWSRNRGTEAFF. DNA for the CDR3: TGTGCCTGGAGTCGCAACAGGGGTACTGAAGCTTTCTTT.

The chain uses TRBV10-3 and TRBJ1-5, with 11 bases lining up with TRBD1. CDR3 length: 14 residues. V lost 10 bases, J lost 3 bases, and 5 bases stayed unmatched. CDR1 and CDR2 (germline): ENHRY, SYGVKD. In nucleotides, the CDR3 is TGTGCCACCTCGGGACAGGGGGACAATCAGCCCCAGCATTTT. It specifies CATSGQGDNQPQHF.

The genes are TRBV7-3 and TRBJ2-1, with TRBD1 identical over 8 bases. Germline CDR1 is SGHTA and CDR2 is FQGTGA. This CDR3 is built from 18 residues. V shed 1 base, J shed 0 bases, and the junction held 8 bases outside the gene matches. CDR3: CASSLISQGASSYNEQFF. CDR3 DNA sequence: TGTGCCAGCAGCTTAATAAGCCAGGGGGCGAGCTCCTACAATGAGCAGTTCTTC.

The table lists this clone with a count of one. The chain joins TRBV5-1 to TRBJ2-7; TRBD2 matches 11 bases. Germline CDR1 SGHRS, CDR2 YFSETQ. V dropped 4 bases and J dropped 5; count of bases not matched to a gene: 14. The CDR3 is 17 amino acids. This CDR3 reads CASSKAPTSGGFDEQYF. The DNA for the CDR3 is TGCGCCAGCAGCAAAGCGCCCACTAGCGGGGGTTTCGACGAGCAGTACTTC.

The chain joins TRBV6-5 to TRBJ2-5; 7 bases map to TRBD2. Germline assignment: CDR1 MNHEY and CDR2 SVGAGI. CDR3 length: 14 residues. With 6 bases clipped from V and 1 base from J, the junction kept 5 bases outside the gene matches. DNA of the CDR3: TGTGCCAGCAGCCTTACGGGGGGCCAAGAGACCCAGTACTTC. Its translation is CASSLTGGQETQYF.

This clone appeared a few times. The chain recombines TRBV4-1 with TRBJ2-7, with D possibly TRBD1 on 5 matching bases. Germline CDR1 and CDR2: MGHRA and YSYEKL. V was pared by 4 bases and J by 6 bases, with 13 bases between. CDR3 length equals 13 residues. The chain's CDR3 is CASSPDLQGEQYF. As DNA, the CDR3 is TGCGCCAGCAGCCCCGACCTGCAGGGCGAGCAGTACTTC.

The chain couples TRBV5-1 to TRBJ2-1, with a possible D match to TRBD1 (6 bases). V shed 0 bases and J shed 1 base, with 8 bases lying between them. The length of the CDR3 is 15 residues. The germline gives CDR1 SGHRS, CDR2 YFSETQ. CDR3 in amino acids: CASSLGQGSYNEQFF. The CDR3 DNA follows: TGCGCCAGCAGCTTGGGGCAGGGGTCCTACAATGAGCAGTTCTTC.

V and J are TRBV25-1 and TRBJ2-1, with TRBD1 identical over 8 bases. V lost 3 bases, J lost 12 bases, and 16 bases stayed unmatched. Germline V gene sequence: CDR1 MGHDK, CDR2 SYGVNS. The CDR3 totals 16 residues. The CDR3 nucleotides are TGTGCCAGCAGTGATGCCCCGGGACAGGCCTCGGAGGGGCAGTTCTTC. This gives the protein CASSDAPGQASEGQFF.

The rearrangement uses TRBV7-2 and TRBJ2-3, with TRBD2 matching over 8 bases. The CDR3 consists of 18 residues. The V gene's germline CDR1 is SGHTA and CDR2 FQGNSA. Unmatched junction bases numbered 16, after V lost 3 bases and J lost 5 bases. CDR3 protein: CASSFPVSGAFRIDTQYF. The CDR3 DNA sequence: TGTGCCAGCAGCTTCCCCGTTAGCGGGGCCTTTCGAATAGATACGCAGTATTTT.

V usage is TRBV28 and J usage is TRBJ1-6; 7 bases line up with TRBD1. CDR1 MDHEN and CDR2 SYDVKM come from the germline V gene. J was trimmed by 9 bases and V by 5 bases; bases with no gene match: 7. The CDR3 runs 14 residues. The CDR3 bases are TGTGCCAGCAGTGAACAGGGGTCTCCTTCACCCCTCCACTTT. Its translation is CASSEQGSPSPLHF.

The rearrangement uses TRBV5-3 and TRBJ2-3; TRBD2 matches 7 bases. TRBV5-3 is an open reading frame whose function is uncertain. CDR3 length: 14 amino acids. Unmatched junction bases numbered 5, after V lost 5 bases and J lost 2 bases. CDR3 DNA sequence: TGTGCCAGAAGTCCCAGCGGGGACACAGATACGCAGTATTTT. Translated, it gives CARSPSGDTDTQYF.

The V gene is TRBV6-1, the J gene TRBJ1-4, with TRBD1 as a possible D gene (5 bases). Germline-derived CDR1 and CDR2 are MNHNS and SASEGT. V was shortened by 4 bases and J by 5 bases, with 14 bases between the two germline ends. CDR3 length: 15 residues. DNA for the CDR3: TGTGCCAGCAGTGCCACCGGGGGTAAAAATGAAAAACTGTTTTTT. This codes for CASSATGGKNEKLFF.

V usage is TRBV13 and J usage is TRBJ2-7, with 7 nucleotides matching TRBD2. Germline loops: CDR1 PRHDT, CDR2 FYEKMQ (reference sequence). The V gene end was trimmed by 5 bases and the J gene end by 4 bases; junction bases not matched to a gene: 5. The CDR3 has 13 residues. CDR3 in amino acids: CASSRGGGYEQYF. The CDR3 DNA reads TGTGCCAGCAGCCGCGGCGGGGGATACGAGCAGTACTTC.

V is TRBV7-9 and J is TRBJ1-1, with 9 nucleotides matching TRBD1. This CDR3 spans 13 amino acids. The trim removed 5 bases at V and 7 bases at J, leaving 5 bases unmatched. Germline V CDR1 and CDR2: SEHNR, FQNEAQ (reference sequence). The CDR3 DNA reads as TGTGCCAGCAGCCGGACAGGGGATAATGAAGCTTTCTTT. As protein: CASSRTGDNEAFF.

The V and J genes are TRBV5-4 and TRBJ1-2; possible D gene TRBD1, 6 bases. V was pared by 4 bases and J by 8 bases, with 9 bases between. This CDR3 region has 11 residues. CDR1 and CDR2 from the germline V gene are SGHNT and YYREEE (reference sequence). For the CDR3, the DNA is TGTGCCAGCAGCCTCGGACAGGGCTACACCTTC. This codes for CASSLGQGYTF.